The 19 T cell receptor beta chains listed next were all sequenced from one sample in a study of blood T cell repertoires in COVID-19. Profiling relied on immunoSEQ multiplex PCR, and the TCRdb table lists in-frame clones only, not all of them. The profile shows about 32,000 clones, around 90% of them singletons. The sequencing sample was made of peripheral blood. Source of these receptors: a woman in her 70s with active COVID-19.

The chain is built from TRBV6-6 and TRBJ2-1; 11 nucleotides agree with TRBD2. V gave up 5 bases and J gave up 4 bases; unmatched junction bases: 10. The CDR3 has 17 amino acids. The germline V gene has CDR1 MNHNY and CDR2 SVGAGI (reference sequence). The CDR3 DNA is TGTGCCAGCAGTCCCGGTAGCGGGGGGGTATTATACAATGAGCAGTTCTTC. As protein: CASSPGSGGVLYNEQFF.

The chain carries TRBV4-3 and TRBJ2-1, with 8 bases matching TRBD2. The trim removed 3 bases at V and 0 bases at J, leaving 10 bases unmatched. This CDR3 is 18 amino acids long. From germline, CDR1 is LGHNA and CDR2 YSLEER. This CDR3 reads CASSHQHRGGASYNEQFF. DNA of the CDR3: TGCGCCAGCAGCCACCAGCACCGGGGGGGGGCCTCCTACAATGAGCAGTTCTTC.

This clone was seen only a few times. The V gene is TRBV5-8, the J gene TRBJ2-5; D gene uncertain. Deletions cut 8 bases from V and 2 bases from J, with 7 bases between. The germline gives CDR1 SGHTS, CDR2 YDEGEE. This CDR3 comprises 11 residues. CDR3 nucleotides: TGTGCCAGTACATTGCAAGAGACCCAGTACTTC. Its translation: CASTLQETQYF.

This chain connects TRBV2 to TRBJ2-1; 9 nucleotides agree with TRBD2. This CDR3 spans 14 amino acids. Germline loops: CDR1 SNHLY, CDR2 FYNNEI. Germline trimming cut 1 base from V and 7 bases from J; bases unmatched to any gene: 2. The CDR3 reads CASSEGLAVNEQFF. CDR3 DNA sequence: TGTGCCAGCAGTGAAGGACTAGCGGTTAATGAGCAGTTCTTC.

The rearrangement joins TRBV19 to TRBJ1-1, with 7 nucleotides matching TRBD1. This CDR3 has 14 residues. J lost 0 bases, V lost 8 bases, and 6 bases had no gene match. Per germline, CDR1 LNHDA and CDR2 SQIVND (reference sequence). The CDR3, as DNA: TGTGCCAGTTTCCCCGACAGGGTGAACACTGAAGCTTTCTTT. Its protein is CASFPDRVNTEAFF.

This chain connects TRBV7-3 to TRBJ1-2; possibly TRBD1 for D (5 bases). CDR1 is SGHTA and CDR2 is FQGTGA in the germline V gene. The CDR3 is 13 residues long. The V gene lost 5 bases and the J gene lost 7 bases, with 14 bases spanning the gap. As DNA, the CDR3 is TGTGCCAGCAGCGCCCAAAGGGGCGGTGGCTACACCTTC. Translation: CASSAQRGGGYTF.

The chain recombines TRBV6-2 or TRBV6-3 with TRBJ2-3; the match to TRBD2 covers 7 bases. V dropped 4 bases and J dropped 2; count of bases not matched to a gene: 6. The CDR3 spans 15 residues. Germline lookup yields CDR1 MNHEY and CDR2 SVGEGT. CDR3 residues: CASSFQRGTTDTQYF. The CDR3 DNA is TGTGCCAGCAGTTTCCAGCGGGGCACCACAGATACGCAGTATTTT.

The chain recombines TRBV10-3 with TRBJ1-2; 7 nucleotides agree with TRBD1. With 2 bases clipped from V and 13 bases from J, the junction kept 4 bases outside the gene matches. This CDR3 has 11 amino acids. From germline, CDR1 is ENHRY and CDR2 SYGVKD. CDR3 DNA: TGTGCCATCAGTGAGGGACAGGCGGGCACCTTC. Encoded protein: CAISEGQAGTF.

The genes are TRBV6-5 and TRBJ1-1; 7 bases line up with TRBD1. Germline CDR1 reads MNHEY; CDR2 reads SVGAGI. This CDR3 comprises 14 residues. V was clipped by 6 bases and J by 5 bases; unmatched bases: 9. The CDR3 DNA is TGTGCCAGCAGGGGACAGTCCCTGGGGACTGAAGCTTTCTTT. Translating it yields CASRGQSLGTEAFF.

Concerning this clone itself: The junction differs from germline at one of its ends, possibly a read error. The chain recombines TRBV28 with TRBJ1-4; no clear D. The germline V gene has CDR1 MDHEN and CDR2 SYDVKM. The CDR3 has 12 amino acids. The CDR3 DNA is TGTGCCAGCAGTTTGGGAGGGAGCGCCCCACGTTTT. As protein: CASSLGGSAPRF.

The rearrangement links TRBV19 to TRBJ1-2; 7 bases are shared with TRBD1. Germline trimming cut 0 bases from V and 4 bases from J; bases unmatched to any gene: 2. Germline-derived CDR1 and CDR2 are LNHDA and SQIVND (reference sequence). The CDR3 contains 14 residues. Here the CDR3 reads CASSIEGTAYGYTF. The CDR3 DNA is TGTGCCAGTAGTATAGAGGGGACAGCCTATGGCTACACCTTC. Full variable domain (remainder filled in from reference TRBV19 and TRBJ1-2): DGGITQSPKYLFRKEGQNVTLSCEQNLNHDAMYWYRQDPGQGLRLIYYSQIVNDFQKGDIAEGYSVSREKKESFPLTVTSAQKNPTAFYLCASSIEGTAYGYTFGSGTRLTVV.

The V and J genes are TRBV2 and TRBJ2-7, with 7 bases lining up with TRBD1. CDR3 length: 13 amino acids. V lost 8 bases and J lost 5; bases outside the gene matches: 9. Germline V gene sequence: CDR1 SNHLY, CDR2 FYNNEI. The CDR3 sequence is CASGLDRDDEQYF. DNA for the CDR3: TGTGCCAGCGGCCTAGACAGGGACGACGAGCAGTACTTC.

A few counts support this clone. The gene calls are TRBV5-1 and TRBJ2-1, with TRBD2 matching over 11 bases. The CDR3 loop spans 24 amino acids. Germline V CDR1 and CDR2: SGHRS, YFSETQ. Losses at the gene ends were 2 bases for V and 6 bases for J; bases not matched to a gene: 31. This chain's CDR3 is CASSFLLAGGTLPLWTLHGNEQFF. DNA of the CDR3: TGCGCCAGCAGCTTCCTTCTAGCGGGGGGCACTTTGCCCCTTTGGACACTTCATGGCAATGAGCAGTTCTTC.

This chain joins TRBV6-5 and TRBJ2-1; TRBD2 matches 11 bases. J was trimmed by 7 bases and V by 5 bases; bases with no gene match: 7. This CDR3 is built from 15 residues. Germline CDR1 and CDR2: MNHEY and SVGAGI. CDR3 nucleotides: TGTGCCAGCAGTCCCATAGCGGGGGGGCGGAATGAGCAGTTCTTC. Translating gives CASSPIAGGRNEQFF.

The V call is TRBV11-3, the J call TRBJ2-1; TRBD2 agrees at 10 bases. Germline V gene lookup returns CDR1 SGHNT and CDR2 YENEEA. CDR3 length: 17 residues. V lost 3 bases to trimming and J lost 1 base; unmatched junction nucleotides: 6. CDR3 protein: CASSFGSGGLSYNEQFF. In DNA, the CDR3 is TGTGCCAGCAGCTTTGGTAGCGGGGGGCTTTCCTACAATGAGCAGTTCTTC.

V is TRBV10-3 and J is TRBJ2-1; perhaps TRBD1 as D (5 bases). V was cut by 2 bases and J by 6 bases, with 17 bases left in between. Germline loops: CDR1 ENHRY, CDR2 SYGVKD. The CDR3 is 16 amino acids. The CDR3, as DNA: TGTGCCATCAGTGAGCCGAACTATTGGGGCTTCAATGAGCAGTTCTTC. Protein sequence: CAISEPNYWGFNEQFF.

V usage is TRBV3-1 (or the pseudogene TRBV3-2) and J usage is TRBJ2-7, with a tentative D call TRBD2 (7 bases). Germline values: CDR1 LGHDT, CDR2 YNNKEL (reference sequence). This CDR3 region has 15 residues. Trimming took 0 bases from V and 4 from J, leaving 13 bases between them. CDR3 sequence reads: CASSQEGGGRYEQYF. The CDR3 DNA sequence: TGTGCCAGCAGCCAAGAGGGGGGGGGCCGGTACGAGCAGTACTTC.

The CDR3 DNA reads as TGTGCCAGCAGCAAAGAAATAGGCCTCAGCGGGGGATCGTACCAAGAGACCCAGTACTTC. Its translation: CASSKEIGLSGGSYQETQYF. The V and J genes are TRBV21-1 and TRBJ2-5; the table's D gene call, TRBD2, was not cross checked with the DNA. TRBV21-1 is an annotated pseudogene. There are 20 residues in the CDR3.

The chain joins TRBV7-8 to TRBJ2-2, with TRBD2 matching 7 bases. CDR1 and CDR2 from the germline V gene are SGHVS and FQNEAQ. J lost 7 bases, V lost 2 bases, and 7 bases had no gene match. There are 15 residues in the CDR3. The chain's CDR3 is CASSLRAGSGGELFF. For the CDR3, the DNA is TGTGCCAGCAGCTTACGAGCGGGGTCCGGCGGGGAGCTGTTTTTT.